The clone carrying this T cell receptor (beta chain) was counted a few times. Antigen unknown. TCRdb independently ran MiXCR on the RT-PCR reads; one entry per CDR3 protein. The sample lists 800,000 to 1,000,000 distinct CDR3 sequences, over 20% occurring once. The sample is drawn from a study of response to subunit inactivated influenza vaccine. Study outcomes and limitations: With each seasonal influenza vaccination, the authors suggested, few new T cells are recruited.

This CDR3 is built from 14 residues. The V end was cut by 7 bases, the J end by 0 bases, with 7 bases between. The germline V gene has CDR1 MGHDK and CDR2 SYGVNS. The TCR comes from a man between 45 and 60 years old who received an inactivated influenza vaccine. The chain joins TRBV25-1 to TRBJ2-6; D is unclear. The specimen comprised PBMCs from blood, sampled around 5 days after vaccination. This chain's CDR3 is CASTVFSGANVLTF. CDR3 nucleotides: TGTGCCAGCACCGTGTTCTCTGGGGCCAACGTCCTGACTTTC.